These T cell receptor beta chains were read from a single sample in a study of OX40 agonist ivuxolimab in advanced cancers. Method: immunoSEQ multiplex PCR; TCRdb's copy keeps in-frame clones and lacks some. The sample lists around 71,000 clones, more than 85% seen once, with 0.95% to 1.4% in the top ten. This material consisted of CD4+ or CD8+ T cells sorted from blood, taken in a trial of the OX40 agonist ivuxolimab. The receptors come from an adult with an advanced solid tumor such as melanoma, head and neck, liver or kidney cancer. Both conserved end residues are part of each CDR3. D genes are given only for firm matches. Clone size is not always given. Where it is, it says once, few, many or a class for expanded clones.

size: NA; J: TRBJ2-5; D: NA; V: TRBV9; CDR3: CASSITGTVQETQYF; DNA: TGTGCCAGCAGCATCACCGGGACGGTACAAGAGACCCAGTACTTC
size: NA; J: TRBJ1-1; D: NA; V: TRBV7-2; CDR3: CASSRQENTEAFF; DNA: TGTGCCAGCAGCAGACAGGAGAACACTGAAGCTTTCTTT
size: NA; J: TRBJ1-5; D: NA; V: TRBV15; CDR3: CATSAGSNQPQHF; DNA: TGTGCCACCAGCGCGGGGAGCAATCAGCCCCAGCATTTT
size: NA; J: TRBJ2-1; D: TRBD2; V: TRBV5-1; CDR3: CASSLSPGLQNEQFF; DNA: TGCGCCAGCAGCCTCTCACCGGGACTACAAAATGAGCAGTTCTTC
size: NA; J: TRBJ1-5; D: NA; V: TRBV30; CDR3: CAWGTDWEPQHF; DNA: TGTGCCTGGGGGACGGATTGGGAGCCCCAGCATTTT
size: NA; J: TRBJ1-5; D: NA; V: TRBV18; CDR3: CASSPKGSNQPQHF; DNA: TGTGCCAGCTCACCAAAGGGTAGCAATCAGCCCCAGCATTTT
size: once; J: TRBJ2-3; D: NA; V: TRBV19; CDR3: CASSPLRDTDTQYF; DNA: TGTGCCAGTAGTCCCCTGAGGGACACAGATACGCAGTATTTT
size: NA; J: TRBJ2-7; D: TRBD2; V: TRBV18; CDR3: CASSPISTGGLYEQYF; DNA: TGTGCCAGCTCACCTATCTCAACGGGAGGTTTGTACGAGCAGTACTTC
size: few; J: TRBJ2-7; D: NA; V: TRBV28; CDR3: CASSSRASQGYEQYF; DNA: TGTGCCAGCAGTTCCAGAGCCAGTCAGGGCTACGAGCAGTACTTC
size: NA; J: TRBJ2-7; D: TRBD2; V: TRBV6-5; CDR3: CASSRLGGYEQYF; DNA: TGTGCCAGCAGTAGACTCGGGGGGTACGAGCAGTACTTC
size: NA; J: TRBJ2-7; D: NA; V: TRBV7-2; CDR3: CASSPLRLYEQYF; DNA: TGTGCCAGCAGCCCCCTCCGGTTATACGAGCAGTACTTC
size: NA; J: TRBJ2-1; D: NA; V: TRBV10-3; CDR3: CAISDRGAKYNEQFF; DNA: TGTGCCATCAGTGATCGGGGGGCTAAGTACAATGAGCAGTTCTTC
size: few; J: TRBJ1-5; D: NA; V: TRBV5-5; CDR3: CASSLDSNQPQHF; DNA: TGTGCCAGCAGCTTGGATAGCAATCAGCCCCAGCATTTT
size: NA; J: TRBJ1-2; D: NA; V: TRBV7-2; CDR3: CASSFFWGGYTF; DNA: TGTGCCAGCAGCTTTTTCTGGGGTGGCTACACCTTC
size: few; J: TRBJ1-1; D: NA; V: TRBV19; CDR3: CASSRRVRVTEAFF; DNA: TGTGCCAGTAGTAGGAGGGTCCGGGTCACTGAAGCTTTCTTT
size: NA; J: TRBJ2-7; D: NA; V: TRBV19; CDR3: CASSIPHRSYEQYF; DNA: TGTGCCAGTAGTATTCCCCACCGTTCCTACGAGCAGTACTTC
size: NA; J: TRBJ1-1; D: NA; V: TRBV29-1; CDR3: CSVEGLAGTLSFMNTEAFF; DNA: TGCAGCGTTGAAGGTTTGGCAGGAACCCTCAGTTTTATGAACACTGAAGCTTTCTTT
size: NA; J: TRBJ2-7; D: NA; V: TRBV28; CDR3: CASSDRGEQYF; DNA: TGTGCCAGCAGCGACCGAGGCGAGCAGTACTTC
size: NA; J: TRBJ2-7; D: NA; V: TRBV18; CDR3: CASSPGGLEQYF; DNA: TGTGCCAGCTCACCGGGGGGTCTCGAGCAGTACTTC
size: few; J: TRBJ2-3; D: TRBD2; V: TRBV2; CDR3: CASGLAGYSTDTQYF; DNA: TGTGCCAGCGGACTAGCGGGATATAGCACAGATACGCAGTATTTT
size: NA; J: TRBJ1-1; D: TRBD1; V: TRBV5-1; CDR3: CASSLGDRLNTEAFF; DNA: TGCGCCAGCAGCTTGGGGGACAGGTTGAACACTGAAGCTTTCTTT
size: once; J: TRBJ2-5; D: TRBD2; V: TRBV11-1; CDR3: CASSLIQASGSQETQYF; DNA: TGTGCCAGCAGCTTAATTCAGGCTAGCGGGAGCCAAGAGACCCAGTACTTC
size: NA; J: TRBJ2-3; D: NA; V: TRBV2; CDR3: CASRASLADTQYF; DNA: TGTGCCAGCAGGGCTAGCCTGGCAGATACGCAGTATTTT
size: NA; J: TRBJ2-1; D: NA; V: TRBV28; CDR3: CASSSVLWEQFF; DNA: TGTGCCAGCAGTTCGGTACTTTGGGAGCAGTTCTTC
size: NA; J: TRBJ1-5; D: TRBD1; V: TRBV2; CDR3: CASRQQGAGQPQHF; DNA: TGTGCCAGCAGGCAACAGGGGGCGGGTCAGCCCCAGCATTTT
size: NA; J: TRBJ2-5; D: NA; V: TRBV5-1; CDR3: CASSLGLGQVGPRETQYF; DNA: TGCGCCAGCAGCTTGGGGCTGGGCCAGGTGGGGCCCCGGGAGACCCAGTACTTC
size: NA; J: TRBJ1-1; D: NA; V: TRBV11-2; CDR3: CASSLEAVIGNTEAFF; DNA: TGTGCCAGCAGCTTAGAAGCGGTAATTGGGAACACTGAAGCTTTCTTT
size: NA; J: TRBJ1-3; D: NA; V: TRBV11-3; CDR3: CASSTTIQGAPVSGNTIYF; DNA: TGTGCCAGCAGCACCACCATTCAAGGGGCACCCGTCTCTGGAAACACCATATATTTT
size: NA; J: TRBJ1-2; D: NA; V: TRBV7-8; CDR3: CASSLIETDGYTF; DNA: TGTGCCAGCAGCTTAATTGAGACAGATGGCTACACCTTC
size: NA; J: TRBJ1-5; D: NA; V: TRBV10-3; CDR3: CAISESKGGVSNQPQHF; DNA: TGTGCCATCAGTGAGTCGAAGGGGGGCGTAAGCAATCAGCCCCAGCATTTT
size: NA; J: TRBJ2-7; D: NA; V: TRBV28; CDR3: CASSLGGEGSYEQYF; DNA: TGTGCCAGCAGCCTAGGGGGAGAAGGTTCCTACGAGCAGTACTTC
size: NA; J: TRBJ2-3; D: NA; V: TRBV7-3; CDR3: CASSSTGSTDTQYF; DNA: TGTGCCAGCAGCTCCACAGGAAGCACAGATACGCAGTATTTT
size: NA; J: TRBJ2-1; D: NA; V: TRBV11-1; CDR3: CASGPFWGTFNEQFF; DNA: TGTGCCAGCGGACCCTTTTGGGGGACGTTCAATGAGCAGTTCTTC
size: NA; J: TRBJ2-7; D: TRBD1; V: TRBV6-1; CDR3: CASRPGQGSYEQYF; DNA: TGTGCCAGCAGACCGGGACAGGGGTCCTACGAGCAGTACTTC
size: NA; J: TRBJ1-1; D: NA; V: TRBV6-1; CDR3: CASSGEWDTEAFF; DNA: TGTGCCAGCAGCGGGGAGTGGGACACTGAAGCTTTCTTT
size: NA; J: TRBJ2-2; D: TRBD2; V: TRBV14; CDR3: CASSQDVAGGSGELFF; DNA: TGTGCCAGCAGCCAAGATGTAGCGGGAGGGTCCGGGGAGCTGTTTTTT
size: once; J: TRBJ2-2; D: NA; V: TRBV2; CDR3: CASLAGGPSGELFF; DNA: TGTGCCAGCTTGGCCGGGGGCCCATCCGGGGAGCTGTTTTTT
size: NA; J: TRBJ1-2; D: NA; V: TRBV11-2; CDR3: CASSLEGSYGYTF; DNA: TGTGCCAGCAGCTTAGAGGGGAGCTATGGCTACACCTTC
size: NA; J: TRBJ1-1; D: NA; V: TRBV7-2; CDR3: CASSSPRDGREAFF; DNA: TGTGCCAGCAGCTCCCCCCGGGACGGTCGTGAAGCTTTCTTT
size: NA; J: TRBJ1-4; D: NA; V: TRBV2; CDR3: CASRAPIRQATNEKLFF; DNA: TGTGCCAGCAGGGCCCCAATAAGACAGGCAACTAATGAAAAACTGTTTTTT
size: NA; J: TRBJ2-3; D: NA; V: TRBV9; CDR3: CASSVGQITDTQYF; DNA: TGTGCCAGCAGCGTTGGGCAGATCACAGATACGCAGTATTTT
size: NA; J: TRBJ2-1; D: NA; V: TRBV9; CDR3: CASSVGGINEQFF; DNA: TGTGCCAGCAGCGTAGGGGGGATCAATGAGCAGTTCTTC
size: once; J: TRBJ1-2; D: NA; V: TRBV14; CDR3: CASSQQNYGYTF; DNA: TGTGCCAGCAGCCAGCAAAACTATGGCTACACCTTC
size: NA; J: TRBJ1-2; D: NA; V: TRBV6-1; CDR3: CASSEGRVYGYTF; DNA: TGTGCCAGCAGTGAAGGAAGGGTCTATGGCTACACCTTC
size: NA; J: TRBJ2-1; D: NA; V: TRBV19; CDR3: CASNDRSSYNEQFF; DNA: TGTGCCAGTAATGACCGAAGCTCCTACAATGAGCAGTTCTTC
size: NA; J: TRBJ2-2; D: TRBD2; V: TRBV6-4; CDR3: CASRAGEGTGELFF; DNA: TGTGCCAGCAGAGCGGGAGAAGGCACCGGGGAGCTGTTTTTT
size: once; J: TRBJ2-5; D: NA; V: TRBV14; CDR3: CASRRNSGEQYF; DNA: TGTGCCAGCCGGAGGAACTCGGGAGAGCAGTACTTC
size: NA; J: TRBJ2-7; D: NA; V: TRBV7-9; CDR3: CASSLDGGSSYEQYF; DNA: TGTGCCAGCAGCTTAGACGGGGGTAGCTCCTACGAGCAGTACTTC
size: NA; J: TRBJ1-5; D: NA; V: TRBV2; CDR3: CASRLTGGGSQPQHF; DNA: TGTGCCAGCAGATTGACAGGAGGAGGGAGTCAGCCCCAGCATTTT
size: once; J: TRBJ2-1; D: NA; V: TRBV6-5; CDR3: CASRQTSSYNEQFF; DNA: TGTGCCAGCCGGCAAACTAGCTCCTACAATGAGCAGTTCTTC
size: few; J: TRBJ2-3; D: NA; V: TRBV5-1; CDR3: CAASAGNTDTQYF; DNA: TGCGCCGCCTCAGCTGGGAACACAGATACGCAGTATTTT
size: NA; J: TRBJ1-2; D: NA; V: TRBV30; CDR3: CAWRKSDRNYGYTF; DNA: TGTGCCTGGAGGAAAAGCGACCGAAACTATGGCTACACCTTC
size: NA; J: TRBJ1-2; D: TRBD1; V: TRBV7-2; CDR3: CASSSSKLQGAGYGYTF; DNA: TGTGCCAGCAGCTCCTCGAAACTGCAGGGGGCTGGCTATGGCTACACCTTC
size: NA; J: TRBJ1-1; D: TRBD1; V: TRBV5-1; CDR3: CASREGQMNTEAFF; DNA: TGCGCCAGCAGAGAGGGACAGATGAACACTGAAGCTTTCTTT
size: NA; J: TRBJ2-5; D: TRBD1; V: TRBV18; CDR3: CASSPPGQGLETQYF; DNA: TGTGCCAGCTCACCACCGGGACAGGGTTTGGAGACCCAGTACTTC
size: few; J: TRBJ2-1; D: NA; V: TRBV20-1; CDR3: CSARHNEQFF; DNA: TGCAGTGCCCGCCACAATGAGCAGTTCTTC
size: NA; J: TRBJ1-1; D: NA; V: TRBV18; CDR3: CASSPGGLKDTEAFF; DNA: TGTGCCAGCTCACCAGGGGGGCTGAAGGACACTGAAGCTTTCTTT
size: NA; J: TRBJ2-1; D: NA; V: TRBV4-1; CDR3: CASSQNMWDSSYNEQFF; DNA: TGCGCCAGCAGCCAAAATATGTGGGATAGCTCCTACAATGAGCAGTTCTTC
size: NA; J: TRBJ1-5; D: NA; V: TRBV28; CDR3: CASRSGTSNQPQHF; DNA: TGTGCCAGCAGGTCCGGGACGTCGAATCAGCCCCAGCATTTT